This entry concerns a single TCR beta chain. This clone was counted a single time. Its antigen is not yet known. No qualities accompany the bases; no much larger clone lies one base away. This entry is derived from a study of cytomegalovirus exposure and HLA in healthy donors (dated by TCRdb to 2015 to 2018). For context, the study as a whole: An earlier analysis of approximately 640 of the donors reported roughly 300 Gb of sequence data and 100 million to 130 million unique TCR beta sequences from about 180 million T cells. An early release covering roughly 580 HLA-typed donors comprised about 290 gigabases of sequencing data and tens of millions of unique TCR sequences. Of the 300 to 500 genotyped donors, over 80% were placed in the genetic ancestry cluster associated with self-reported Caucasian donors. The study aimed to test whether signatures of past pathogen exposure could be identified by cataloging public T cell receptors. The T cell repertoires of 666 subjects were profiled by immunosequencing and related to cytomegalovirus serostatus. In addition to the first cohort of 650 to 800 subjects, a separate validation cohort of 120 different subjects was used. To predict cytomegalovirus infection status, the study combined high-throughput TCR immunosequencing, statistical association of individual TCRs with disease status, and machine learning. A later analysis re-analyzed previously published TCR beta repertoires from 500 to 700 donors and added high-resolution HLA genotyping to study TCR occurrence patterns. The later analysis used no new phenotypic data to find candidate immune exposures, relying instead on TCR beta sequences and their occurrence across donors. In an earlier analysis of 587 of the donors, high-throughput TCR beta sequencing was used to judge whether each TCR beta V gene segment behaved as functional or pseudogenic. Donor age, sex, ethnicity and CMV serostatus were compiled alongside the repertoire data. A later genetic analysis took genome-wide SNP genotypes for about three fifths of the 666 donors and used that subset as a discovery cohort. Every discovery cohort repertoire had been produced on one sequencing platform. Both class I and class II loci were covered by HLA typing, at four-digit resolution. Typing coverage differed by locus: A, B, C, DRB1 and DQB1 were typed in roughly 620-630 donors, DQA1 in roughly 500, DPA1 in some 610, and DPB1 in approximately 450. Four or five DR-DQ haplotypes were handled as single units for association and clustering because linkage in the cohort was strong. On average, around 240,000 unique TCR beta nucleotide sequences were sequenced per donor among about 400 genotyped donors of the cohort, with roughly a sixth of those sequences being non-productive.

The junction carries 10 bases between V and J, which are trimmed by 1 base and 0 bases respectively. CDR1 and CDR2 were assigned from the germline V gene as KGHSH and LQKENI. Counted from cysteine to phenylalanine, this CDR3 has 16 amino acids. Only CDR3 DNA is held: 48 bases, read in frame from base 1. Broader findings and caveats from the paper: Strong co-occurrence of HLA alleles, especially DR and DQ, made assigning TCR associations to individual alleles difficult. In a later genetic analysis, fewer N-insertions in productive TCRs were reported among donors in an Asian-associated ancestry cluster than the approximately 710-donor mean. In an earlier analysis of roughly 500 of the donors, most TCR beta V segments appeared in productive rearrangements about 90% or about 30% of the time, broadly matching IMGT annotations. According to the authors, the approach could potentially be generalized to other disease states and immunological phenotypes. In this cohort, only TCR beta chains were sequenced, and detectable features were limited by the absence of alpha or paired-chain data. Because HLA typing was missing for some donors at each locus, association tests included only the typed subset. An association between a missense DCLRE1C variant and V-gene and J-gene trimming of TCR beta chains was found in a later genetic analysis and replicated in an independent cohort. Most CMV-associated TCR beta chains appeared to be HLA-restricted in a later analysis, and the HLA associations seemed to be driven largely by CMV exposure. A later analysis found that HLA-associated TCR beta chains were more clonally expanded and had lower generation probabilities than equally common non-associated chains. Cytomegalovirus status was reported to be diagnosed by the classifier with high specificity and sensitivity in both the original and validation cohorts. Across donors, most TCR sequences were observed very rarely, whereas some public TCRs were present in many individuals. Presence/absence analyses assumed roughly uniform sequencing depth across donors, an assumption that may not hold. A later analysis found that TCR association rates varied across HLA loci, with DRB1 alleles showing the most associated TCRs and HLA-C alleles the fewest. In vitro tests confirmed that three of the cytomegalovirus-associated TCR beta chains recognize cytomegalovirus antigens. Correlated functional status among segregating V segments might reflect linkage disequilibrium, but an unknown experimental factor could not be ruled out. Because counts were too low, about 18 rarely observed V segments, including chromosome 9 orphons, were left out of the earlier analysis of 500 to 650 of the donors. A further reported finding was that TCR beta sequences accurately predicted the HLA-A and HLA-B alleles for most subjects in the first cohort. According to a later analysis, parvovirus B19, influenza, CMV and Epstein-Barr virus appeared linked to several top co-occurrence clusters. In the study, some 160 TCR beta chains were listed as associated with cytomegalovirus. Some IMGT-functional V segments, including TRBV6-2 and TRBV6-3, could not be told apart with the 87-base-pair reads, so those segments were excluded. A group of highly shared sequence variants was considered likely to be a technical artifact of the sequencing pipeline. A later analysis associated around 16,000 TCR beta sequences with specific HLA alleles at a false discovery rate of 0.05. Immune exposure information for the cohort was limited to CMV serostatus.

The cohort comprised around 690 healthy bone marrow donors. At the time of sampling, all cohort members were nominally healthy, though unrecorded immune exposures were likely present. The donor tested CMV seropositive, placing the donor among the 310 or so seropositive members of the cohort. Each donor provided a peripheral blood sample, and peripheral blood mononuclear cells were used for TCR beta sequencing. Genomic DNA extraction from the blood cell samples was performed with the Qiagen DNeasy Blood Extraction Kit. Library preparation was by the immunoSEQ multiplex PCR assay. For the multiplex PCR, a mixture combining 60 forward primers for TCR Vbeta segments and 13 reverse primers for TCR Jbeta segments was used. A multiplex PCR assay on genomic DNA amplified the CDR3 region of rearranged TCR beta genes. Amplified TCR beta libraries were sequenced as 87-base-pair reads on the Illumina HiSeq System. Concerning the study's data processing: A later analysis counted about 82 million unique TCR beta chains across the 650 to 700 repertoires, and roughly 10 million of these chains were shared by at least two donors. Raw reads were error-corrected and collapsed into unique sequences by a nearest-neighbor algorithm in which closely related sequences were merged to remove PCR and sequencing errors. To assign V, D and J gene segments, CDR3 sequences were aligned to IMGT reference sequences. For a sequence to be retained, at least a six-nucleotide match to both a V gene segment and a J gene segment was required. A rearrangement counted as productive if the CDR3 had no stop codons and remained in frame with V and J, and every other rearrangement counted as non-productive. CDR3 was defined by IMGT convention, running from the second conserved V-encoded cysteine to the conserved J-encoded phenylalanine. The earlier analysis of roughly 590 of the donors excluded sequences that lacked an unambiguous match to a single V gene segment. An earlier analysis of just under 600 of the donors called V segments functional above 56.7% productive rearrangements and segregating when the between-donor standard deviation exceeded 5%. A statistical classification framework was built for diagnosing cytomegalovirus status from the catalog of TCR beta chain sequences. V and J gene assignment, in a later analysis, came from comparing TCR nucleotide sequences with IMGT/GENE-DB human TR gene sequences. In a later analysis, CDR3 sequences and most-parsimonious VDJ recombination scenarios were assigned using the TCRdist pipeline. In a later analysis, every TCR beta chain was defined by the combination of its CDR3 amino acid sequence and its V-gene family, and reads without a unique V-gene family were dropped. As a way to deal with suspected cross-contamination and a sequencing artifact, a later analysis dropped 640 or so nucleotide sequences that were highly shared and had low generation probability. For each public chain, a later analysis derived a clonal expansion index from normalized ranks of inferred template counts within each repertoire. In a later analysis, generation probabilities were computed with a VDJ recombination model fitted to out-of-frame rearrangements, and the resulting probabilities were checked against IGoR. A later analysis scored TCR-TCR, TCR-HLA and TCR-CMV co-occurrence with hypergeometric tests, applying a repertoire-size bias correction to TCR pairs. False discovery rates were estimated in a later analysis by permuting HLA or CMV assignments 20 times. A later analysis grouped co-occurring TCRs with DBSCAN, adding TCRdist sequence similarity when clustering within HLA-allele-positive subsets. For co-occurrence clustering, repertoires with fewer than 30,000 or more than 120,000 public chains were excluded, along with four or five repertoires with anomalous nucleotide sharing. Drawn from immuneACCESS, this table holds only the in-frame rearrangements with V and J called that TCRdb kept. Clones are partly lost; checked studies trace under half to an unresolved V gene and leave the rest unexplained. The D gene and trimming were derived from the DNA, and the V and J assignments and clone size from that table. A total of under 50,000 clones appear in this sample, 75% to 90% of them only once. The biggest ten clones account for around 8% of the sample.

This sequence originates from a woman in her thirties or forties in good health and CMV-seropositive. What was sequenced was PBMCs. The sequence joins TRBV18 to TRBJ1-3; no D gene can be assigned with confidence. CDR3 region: CASSPLAISSGNTIYF. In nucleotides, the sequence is TGTGCCAGCTCACCACTAGCAATTAGCTCTGGAAACACCATATATTTT.